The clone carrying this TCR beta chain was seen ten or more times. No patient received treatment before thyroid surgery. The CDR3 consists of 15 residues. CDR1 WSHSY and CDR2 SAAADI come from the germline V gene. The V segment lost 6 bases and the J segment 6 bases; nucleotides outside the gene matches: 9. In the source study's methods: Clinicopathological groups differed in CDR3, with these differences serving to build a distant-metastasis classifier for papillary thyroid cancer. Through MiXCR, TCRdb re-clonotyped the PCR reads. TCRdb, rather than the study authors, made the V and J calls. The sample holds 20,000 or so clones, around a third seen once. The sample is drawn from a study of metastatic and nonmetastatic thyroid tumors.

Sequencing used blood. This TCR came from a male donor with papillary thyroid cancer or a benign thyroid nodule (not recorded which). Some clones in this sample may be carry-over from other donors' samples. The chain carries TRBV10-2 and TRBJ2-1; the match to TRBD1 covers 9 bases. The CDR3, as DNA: TGCGCCAGCAGCAACACAGGGGGCCCCACCAATGAGCAGTTCTTC. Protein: CASSNTGGPTNEQFF.